The 12 T cell receptor beta chains reported below all come from one sample, sequenced in a study of Ad26.COV2.S vaccination and SARS-CoV-2 variants. Clones were read by immunoSEQ multiplex PCR, and TCRdb kept only the in-frame ones, dropping some. The sample includes about 480,000 clones, roughly 87% of them seen just once. The treatment here: 19 received Ad26.COV2.S at low or high dose, single or two shots; about 5 received placebo; per-sample allocation not given. Day 63 following the first vaccine or placebo injection was when the samples were taken. The sample consisted of peripheral blood, taken in a trial of Ad26.COV2.S vaccine versus placebo. These receptors originate from a person between 18 and 60 years old who received the Ad26.COV2.S COVID-19 vaccine or a placebo.

The chain carries TRBV5-1 and TRBJ2-6; 7 nucleotides agree with TRBD1. Germline-derived CDR1 and CDR2 are SGHRS and YFSETQ. V shed 6 bases, J shed 0 bases, and the junction held 6 bases outside the gene matches. The CDR3 is made up of 16 amino acids. The CDR3 sequence: CASNRDSSSGANVLTF. The CDR3 DNA sequence: TGCGCCAGCAACCGGGACAGTAGCTCTGGGGCCAACGTCCTGACTTTC.

The chain has TRBV7-9 and TRBJ2-7; tentatively, D is TRBD1 or TRBD2 (5 bases each). The length of the CDR3 is 14 residues. Trimming stripped 4 bases from V and 0 bases from J, with 10 bases between. From germline, CDR1 is SEHNR and CDR2 FQNEAQ (reference sequence). The CDR3 region has the DNA TGTGCCAGCAGCTCCGGGACGAGCTCCTACGAGCAGTACTTC. This gives the protein CASSSGTSSYEQYF.

The chain joins TRBV6-2 or TRBV6-3 to TRBJ2-6; the D gene is possibly TRBD1 (6 bases). With 2 bases removed from V and 1 base from J, the gap between germline ends came to 12 bases. This CDR3 contains 17 residues. CDR1 MNHEY and CDR2 SVGEGT come from the germline V gene. CDR3 residues: CASSYLQGWSGANVLTF. CDR3 coding DNA: TGTGCCAGCAGTTACCTGCAGGGGTGGTCTGGGGCCAACGTCCTGACTTTC.

The chain uses TRBV7-3 and TRBJ2-5, with 8 bases aligning to TRBD1. CDR3 length equals 15 residues. After removal of 4 bases from V and 5 bases from J, the junction contained 9 bases not matched to a gene. Germline V gives CDR1 SGHTA, CDR2 FQGTGA. CDR3 sequence (DNA): TGTGCCAGCAGCTCCGGCAGGGGGCGGTCGGAGACCCAGTACTTC. It specifies CASSSGRGRSETQYF.

V and J are TRBV5-6 and TRBJ2-5; 8 bases agree with TRBD1. The CDR3 has 15 amino acids. Unmatched junction bases numbered 7, after V lost 3 bases and J lost 3 bases. CDR1 is SGHDT, CDR2 YYEEEE, per germline. The DNA for the CDR3 is TGTGCCAGCAGCTACGGACAGGGCTCCAAAGAGACCCAGTACTTC. It encodes CASSYGQGSKETQYF. Filled out from reference TRBV5-6 and TRBJ2-5, the complete variable domain reads DAGVTQSPTHLIKTRGQQVTLRCSPKSGHDTVSWYQQALGQGPQFIFQYYEEEERQRGNFPDRFSGHQFPNYSSELNVNALLLGDSALYLCASSYGQGSKETQYFGPGTRLLVL.

The V and J genes are TRBV6-2 or TRBV6-3 and TRBJ2-3; D gene unclear. The ends were cut back, 5 bases at V and 0 bases at J, with 3 bases in the middle. This CDR3 contains 12 residues. CDR1 and CDR2 from the germline V gene are MNHEY and SVGEGT. The CDR3 nucleotides are TGTGCCAGCAGTCAAAGCACAGATACGCAGTATTTT. Translating it yields CASSQSTDTQYF.

V and J are TRBV28 and TRBJ2-5, with TRBD2 matching 9 bases. The germline V gene has CDR1 MDHEN and CDR2 SYDVKM. The ends lost 3 bases at V and 3 bases at J; junction bases unmatched: 8. CDR3 size: 16 residues. CDR3 bases: TGTGCCAGCAGTTTTAGGGGTAGCGGGAGAAAAGAGACCCAGTACTTC. Protein product: CASSFRGSGRKETQYF.

In this sample, this clone turned up once. The genes are TRBV7-3 and TRBJ2-1; TRBD2 is a possible D gene (5 bases). The germline CDR1 and CDR2 sequences are SGHTA and FQGTGA. The length of the CDR3 is 16 residues. V was clipped by 5 bases and J by 9 bases, with 23 bases between them. The CDR3 nucleotides are TGTGCCAGCAGCCCTAGGACGGGGTCGATCGTTGGTGAGCAGTTCTTC. Translating it yields CASSPRTGSIVGEQFF.

The gene calls are TRBV6-5 and TRBJ2-3; no definite D call. The germline V and J ends were trimmed by 7 bases and 5 bases, with 4 bases remaining between them. Germline V gene data show CDR1 as MNHEY and CDR2 as SVGAGI. The CDR3 length is 10 residues. The CDR3 DNA is TGTGCCAGCATGCTAGATACGCAGTATTTT. Translating gives CASMLDTQYF.

The chain links TRBV27 to TRBJ2-1, with D perhaps matching TRBD1 (5 bases). From germline, CDR1 is MNHEY and CDR2 SMNVEV (reference sequence). The CDR3 sequence is 19 residues long. Between the trimmed V and J ends, which lost 7 bases and 2 bases, there was a span of 27 bases. This chain's CDR3 is CASTTKTRQTNLPYNEQFF. CDR3 coding DNA: TGTGCCAGCACCACAAAAACCCGACAGACAAACTTACCCTACAATGAGCAGTTCTTC.

The chain employs TRBV28 and TRBJ2-2; D perhaps matches TRBD2 (6 bases). Trimming left V 2 bases short and J 0 bases short, with 13 bases between. CDR1 is MDHEN and CDR2 is SYDVKM in the germline V gene. The CDR3 sequence is 17 residues long. CDR3 residues: CASSLVAEYSNTGELFF. The CDR3 coding sequence is TGTGCCAGCAGTTTAGTAGCGGAATATTCGAACACCGGGGAGCTGTTTTTT.

The chain employs TRBV5-4 and TRBJ2-3; tentative D call: TRBD2 (5 bases). V lost 0 bases to trimming and J lost 2 bases, with 7 bases between them. CDR3 length: 14 amino acids. The germline gives CDR1 SGHNT, CDR2 YYREEE (reference sequence). The CDR3 DNA reads TGTGCCAGCAGCTTGGGCGGACTCACAGATACGCAGTATTTT. Amino acid sequence: CASSLGGLTDTQYF.